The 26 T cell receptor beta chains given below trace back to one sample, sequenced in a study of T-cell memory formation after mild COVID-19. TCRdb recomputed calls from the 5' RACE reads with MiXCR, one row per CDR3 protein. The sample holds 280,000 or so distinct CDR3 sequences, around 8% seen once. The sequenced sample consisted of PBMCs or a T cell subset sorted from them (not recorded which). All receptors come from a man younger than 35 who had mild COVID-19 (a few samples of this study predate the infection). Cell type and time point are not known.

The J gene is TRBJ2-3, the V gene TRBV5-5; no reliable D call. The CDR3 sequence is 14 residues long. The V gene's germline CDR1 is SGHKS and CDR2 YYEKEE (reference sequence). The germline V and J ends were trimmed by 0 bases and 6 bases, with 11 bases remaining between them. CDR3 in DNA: TGTGCCAGCAGCTTGGGACCGCTTGGGGATACGCAGTATTTT. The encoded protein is CASSLGPLGDTQYF.

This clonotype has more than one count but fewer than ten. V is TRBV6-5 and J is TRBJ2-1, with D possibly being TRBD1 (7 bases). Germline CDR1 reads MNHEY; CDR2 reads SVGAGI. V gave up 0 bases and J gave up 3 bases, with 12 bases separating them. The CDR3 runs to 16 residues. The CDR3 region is CASSYSGQGGYNEQFF. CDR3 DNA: TGTGCCAGCAGTTACTCGGGGCAGGGGGGCTACAATGAGCAGTTCTTC.

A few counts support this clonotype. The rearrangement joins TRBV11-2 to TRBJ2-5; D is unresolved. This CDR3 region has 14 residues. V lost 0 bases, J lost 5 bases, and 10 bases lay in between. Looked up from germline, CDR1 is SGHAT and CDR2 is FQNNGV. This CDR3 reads CASSLEYVRETQYF. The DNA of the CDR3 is TGTGCCAGCAGCTTAGAATACGTACGCGAGACCCAGTACTTC.

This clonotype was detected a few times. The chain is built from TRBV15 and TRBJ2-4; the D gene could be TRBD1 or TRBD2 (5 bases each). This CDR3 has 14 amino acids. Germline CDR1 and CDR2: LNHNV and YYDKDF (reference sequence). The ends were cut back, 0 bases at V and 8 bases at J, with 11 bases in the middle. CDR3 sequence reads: CATSREGTVYIQYF. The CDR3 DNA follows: TGTGCCACCAGCAGAGAAGGGACGGTATACATTCAGTACTTC.

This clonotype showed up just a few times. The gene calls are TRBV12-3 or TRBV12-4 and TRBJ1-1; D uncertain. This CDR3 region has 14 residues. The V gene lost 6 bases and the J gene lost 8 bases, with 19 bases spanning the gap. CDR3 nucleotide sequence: TGTGCCAGCAGCCCCCCCAGGCGGGATGACGAAGCTTTCTTT. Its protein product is CASSPPRRDDEAFF.

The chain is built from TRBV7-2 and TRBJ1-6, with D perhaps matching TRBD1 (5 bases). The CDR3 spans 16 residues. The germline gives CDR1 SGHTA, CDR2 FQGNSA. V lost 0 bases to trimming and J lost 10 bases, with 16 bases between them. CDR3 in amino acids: CASSLAPGRRQSPLHF. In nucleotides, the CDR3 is TGTGCCAGCAGCTTAGCGCCGGGACGCAGGCAGTCACCCCTCCACTTT.

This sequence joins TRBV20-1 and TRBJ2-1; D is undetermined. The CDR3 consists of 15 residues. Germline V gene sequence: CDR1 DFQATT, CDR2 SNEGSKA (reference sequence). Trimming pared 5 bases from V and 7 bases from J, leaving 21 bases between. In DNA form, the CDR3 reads TGCAGTGCTTCTATTGACTTCGGTACGGTTAATGAGCAGTTCTTC. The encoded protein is CSASIDFGTVNEQFF.

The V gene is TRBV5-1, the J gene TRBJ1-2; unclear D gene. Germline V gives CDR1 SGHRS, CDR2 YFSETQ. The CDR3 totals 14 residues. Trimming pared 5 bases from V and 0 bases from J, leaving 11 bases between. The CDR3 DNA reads TGCGCCAGCAGAGACGGATCAGCTAACTATGGCTACACCTTC. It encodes CASRDGSANYGYTF.

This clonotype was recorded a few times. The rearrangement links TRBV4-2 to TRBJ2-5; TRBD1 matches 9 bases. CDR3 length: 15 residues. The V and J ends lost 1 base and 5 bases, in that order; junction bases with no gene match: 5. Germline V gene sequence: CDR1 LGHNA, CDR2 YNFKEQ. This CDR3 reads CASSQGGDRGETQYF. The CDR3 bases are TGTGCCAGCAGCCAAGGAGGTGACAGGGGGGAGACCCAGTACTTC.

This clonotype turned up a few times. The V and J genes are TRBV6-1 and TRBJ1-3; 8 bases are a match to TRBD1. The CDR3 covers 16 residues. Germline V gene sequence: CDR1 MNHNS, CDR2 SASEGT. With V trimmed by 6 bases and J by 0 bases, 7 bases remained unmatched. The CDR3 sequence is CASSLDRAHSGNTIYF. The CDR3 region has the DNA TGTGCCAGCAGCCTGGACAGGGCCCACTCTGGAAACACCATATATTTT.

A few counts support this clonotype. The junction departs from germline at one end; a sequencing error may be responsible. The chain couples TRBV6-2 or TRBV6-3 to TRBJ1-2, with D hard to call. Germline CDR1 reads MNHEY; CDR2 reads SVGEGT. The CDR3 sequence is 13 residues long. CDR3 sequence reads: CASSLEGIYGYTF. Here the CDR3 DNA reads TGCGCCAGCAGTTTGGAGGGCATCTATGGCTACACCTTC.

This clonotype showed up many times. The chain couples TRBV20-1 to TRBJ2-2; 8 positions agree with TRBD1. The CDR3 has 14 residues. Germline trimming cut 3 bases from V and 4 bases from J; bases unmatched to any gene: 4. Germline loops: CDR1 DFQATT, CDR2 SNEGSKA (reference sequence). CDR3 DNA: TGCAGTGCTAGCCCCAGGGGGCCCACCGGGGAGCTGTTTTTT. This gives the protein CSASPRGPTGELFF.

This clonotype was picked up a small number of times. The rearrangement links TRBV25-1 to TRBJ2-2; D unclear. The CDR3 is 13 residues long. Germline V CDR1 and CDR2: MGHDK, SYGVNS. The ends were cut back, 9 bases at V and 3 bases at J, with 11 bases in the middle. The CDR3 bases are TGTGCCAGTCAACGACCCTACACCGGGGAGCTGTTTTTT. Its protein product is CASQRPYTGELFF.

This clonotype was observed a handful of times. The chain's CDR3 is CASSFVGRGLYNEQFF. The CDR3 DNA follows: TGTGCCAGCAGCTTCGTCGGAAGGGGGCTATACAATGAGCAGTTCTTC. This sequence joins TRBV7-2 and TRBJ2-1; 7 bases align to TRBD1. With V trimmed by 3 bases and J by 4 bases, 9 bases remained unmatched. Germline CDR1 is SGHTA and CDR2 is FQGNSA. CDR3 length: 16 residues.

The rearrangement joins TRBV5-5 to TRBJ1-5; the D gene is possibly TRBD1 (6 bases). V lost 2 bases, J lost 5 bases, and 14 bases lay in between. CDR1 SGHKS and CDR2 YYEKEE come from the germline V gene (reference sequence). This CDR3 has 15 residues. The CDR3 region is CASSLQGMLDQPQHF. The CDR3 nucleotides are TGTGCCAGCAGCTTACAGGGAATGCTTGATCAGCCCCAGCATTTT.

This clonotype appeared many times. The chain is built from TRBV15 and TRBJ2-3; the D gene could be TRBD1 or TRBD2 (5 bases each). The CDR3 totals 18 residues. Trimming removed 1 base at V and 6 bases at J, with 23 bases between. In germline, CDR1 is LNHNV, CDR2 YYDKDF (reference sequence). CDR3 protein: CATSRGSLTGTLRDTQYF. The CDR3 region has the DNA TGTGCCACCAGCAGAGGTTCCCTTACCGGGACCTTACGCGATACGCAGTATTTT. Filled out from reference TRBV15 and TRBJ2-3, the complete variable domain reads DAMVIQNPRYQVTQFGKPVTLSCSQTLNHNVMYWYQQKSSQAPKLLFHYYDKDFNNEADTPDNFQSRRPNTSFCFLDIRSPGLGDTAMYLCATSRGSLTGTLRDTQYFGPGTRLTVL.

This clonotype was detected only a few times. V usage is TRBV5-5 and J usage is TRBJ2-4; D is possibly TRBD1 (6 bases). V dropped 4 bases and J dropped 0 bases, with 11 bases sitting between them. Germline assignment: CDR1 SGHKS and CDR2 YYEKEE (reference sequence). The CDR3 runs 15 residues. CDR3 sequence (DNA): TGTGCCAGCAGCCCCGACAGGTTAGCCAAAAACATTCAGTACTTC. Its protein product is CASSPDRLAKNIQYF.

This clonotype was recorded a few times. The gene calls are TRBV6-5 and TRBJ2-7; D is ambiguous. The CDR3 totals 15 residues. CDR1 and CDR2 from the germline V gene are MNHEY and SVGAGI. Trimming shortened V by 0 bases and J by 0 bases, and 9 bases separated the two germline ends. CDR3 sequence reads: CASSYSAASSYEQYF. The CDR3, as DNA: TGTGCCAGCAGTTACTCTGCAGCGAGCTCCTACGAGCAGTACTTC.

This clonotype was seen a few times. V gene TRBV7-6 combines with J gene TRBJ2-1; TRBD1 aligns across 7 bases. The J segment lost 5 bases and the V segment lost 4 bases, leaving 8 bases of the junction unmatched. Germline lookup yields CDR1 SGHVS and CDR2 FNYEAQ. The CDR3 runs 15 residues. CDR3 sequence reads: CASSSVGGANNEQFF. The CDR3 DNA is TGTGCCAGCAGCTCTGTAGGGGGCGCGAACAATGAGCAGTTCTTC.

CDR3 nucleotide sequence: TGTGCCAGCAGTTACTCGCCGGGCAGGACCAAAGAGACCCAGTACTTC. Translating it yields CASSYSPGRTKETQYF. The chain employs TRBV6-5 and TRBJ2-5; no firm D call. This CDR3 spans 16 amino acids. With 0 bases removed from V and 3 bases from J, the gap between germline ends came to 14 bases. Per germline, CDR1 MNHEY and CDR2 SVGAGI.

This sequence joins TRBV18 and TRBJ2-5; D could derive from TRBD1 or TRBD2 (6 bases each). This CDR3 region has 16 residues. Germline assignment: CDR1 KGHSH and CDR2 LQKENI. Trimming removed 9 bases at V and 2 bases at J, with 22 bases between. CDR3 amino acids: CARSIRPGGPQETQYF. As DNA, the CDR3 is TGTGCCAGATCAATCCGTCCCGGGGGCCCTCAAGAGACCCAGTACTTC.

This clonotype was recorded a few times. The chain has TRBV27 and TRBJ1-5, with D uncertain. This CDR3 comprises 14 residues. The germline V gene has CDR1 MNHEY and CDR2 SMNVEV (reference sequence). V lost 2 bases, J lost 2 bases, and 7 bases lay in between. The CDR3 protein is CASSLGYRNQPQHF. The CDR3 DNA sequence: TGTGCCAGCAGTTTAGGGTACCGCAATCAGCCCCAGCATTTT.

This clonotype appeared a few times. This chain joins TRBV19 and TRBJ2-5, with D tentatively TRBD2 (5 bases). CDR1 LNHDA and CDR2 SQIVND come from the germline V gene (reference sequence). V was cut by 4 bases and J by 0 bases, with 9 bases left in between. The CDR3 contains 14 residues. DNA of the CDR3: TGTGCCAGTAGTACCCTCGGGAACCAAGAGACCCAGTACTTC. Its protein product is CASSTLGNQETQYF.

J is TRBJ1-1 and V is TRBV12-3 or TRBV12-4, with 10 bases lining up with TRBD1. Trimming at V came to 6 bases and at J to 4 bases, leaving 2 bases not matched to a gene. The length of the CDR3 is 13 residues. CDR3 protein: CASRGQGSTEAFF. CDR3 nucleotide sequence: TGTGCCAGCAGGGGACAGGGGAGCACTGAAGCTTTCTTT.

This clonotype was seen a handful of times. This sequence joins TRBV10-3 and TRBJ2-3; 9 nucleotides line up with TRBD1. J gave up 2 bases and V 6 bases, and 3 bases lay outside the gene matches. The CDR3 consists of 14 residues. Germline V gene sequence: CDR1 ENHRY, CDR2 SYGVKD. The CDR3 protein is CAISRTGDTDTQYF. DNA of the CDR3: TGTGCCATCAGCCGGACAGGGGACACAGATACGCAGTATTTT.

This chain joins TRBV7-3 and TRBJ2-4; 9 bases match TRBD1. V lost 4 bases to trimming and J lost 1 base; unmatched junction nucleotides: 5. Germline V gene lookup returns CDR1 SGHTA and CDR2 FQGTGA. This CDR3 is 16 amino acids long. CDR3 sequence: CASSSGQGRAKNIQYF. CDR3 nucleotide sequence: TGTGCCAGCAGCTCCGGACAGGGGAGGGCCAAAAACATTCAGTACTTC.